A single sample gave rise to the 21 T cell receptor beta chains below, sequenced in a study of T cells expressing NK-cell markers. TCRdb re-called the 5' RACE reads, yielding one record per CDR3 amino acid sequence without DNA. Here the sample table reports almost 450,000 distinct CDR3 sequences. Sequenced input: blood T cells: a sorted CD56 or NKG2C T cell subset, CD4+ or CD8+ T cells, or bulk PBMC T cells (not recorded which). All receptors come from a woman aged 18 to 69 in good health.

The V gene is TRBV18, the J gene TRBJ2-1; the TRBD2 assignment by TCRdb is unverifiable without DNA. This CDR3 is 16 amino acids long. From germline, CDR1 is KGHSH and CDR2 LQKENI. CDR3 sequence: CASSQGLAGGYNEQFF.

The V call is TRBV7-9, the J call TRBJ2-1; lacking DNA, the TRBD1 call made by TCRdb goes unchecked. Germline V gene data show CDR1 as SEHNR and CDR2 as FQNEAQ (reference sequence). This CDR3 comprises 14 residues. CDR3 protein: CASSLAGGDNEQFF. The complete variable domain, with remaining parts taken from reference TRBV7-9 and TRBJ2-1, reads DTGVSQNPRHKITKRGQNVTFRCDPISEHNRLYWYRQTLGQGPEFLTYFQNEAQLEKSRLLSDRFSAERPKGSFSTLEIQRTEQGDSAMYLCASSLAGGDNEQFFGPGTRLTVL.

The chain has TRBV20-1 and TRBJ2-5; TCRdb's assignment of TRBD2 cannot be checked, as there is no DNA. The CDR3 spans 12 residues. Germline V CDR1 and CDR2: DFQATT, SNEGSKA (reference sequence). CDR3 sequence reads: CSARGQQETQYF.

The chain has TRBV12-3 or TRBV12-4 and TRBJ1-6; with no DNA, the TCRdb D assignment of TRBD1 cannot be verified. This CDR3 spans 14 amino acids. The CDR3 region is CASTLGGITSPLHF.

The rearrangement links TRBV12-3 or TRBV12-4 to TRBJ2-2; without DNA, the TCRdb call of TRBD1 cannot be checked. CDR3 length: 16 amino acids. The CDR3 spells CASSTGVRGLAGELFF.

V gene TRBV2 combines with J gene TRBJ2-7; TCRdb designates TRBD1, a call that cannot be tested without DNA. This CDR3 comprises 15 residues. Germline assignment: CDR1 SNHLY and CDR2 FYNNEI. CDR3 protein: CASRAGTGVIYEQYF.

The CDR3: CSVVPDRVGTEAFF. The rearrangement uses TRBV29-1 and TRBJ1-1; the TCRdb call, TRBD1, lacks DNA for checking. Looked up from germline, CDR1 is SQVTM and CDR2 is ANQGSEA. The CDR3 consists of 14 residues.

The CDR3 is CASSYPGQGAITEAFF. The chain couples TRBV6-5 to TRBJ1-1; without DNA, the TCRdb call of TRBD1 cannot be checked. Germline loops: CDR1 MNHEY, CDR2 SVGAGI. The CDR3 contains 16 residues.

This sequence joins TRBV29-1 and TRBJ2-3; the D gene TCRdb calls, TRBD2, cannot be checked with no DNA. The length of the CDR3 is 12 residues. Looked up from germline, CDR1 is SQVTM and CDR2 is ANQGSEA. CDR3 amino acids: CSVEGSLDTQYF.

V gene TRBV11-3 combines with J gene TRBJ2-2; there is no DNA to check the TCRdb D call of TRBD2. CDR3 length: 15 amino acids. Germline V lookup: CDR1 SGHNT, CDR2 YENEEA. The CDR3 sequence: CASSLTSGSSGELFF. The full variable domain, its missing parts supplied by reference TRBV11-3 and TRBJ2-2, is EAGVVQSPRYKIIEKKQPVAFWCNPISGHNTLYWYLQNLGQGPELLIRYENEEAVDDSQLPKDRFSAERLKGVDSTLKIQPAELGDSAVYLCASSLTSGSSGELFFGEGSRLTVL.

The chain joins TRBV30 to TRBJ1-1; TCRdb indicates TRBD1, and absent DNA this call remains unverified. The CDR3 sequence is 13 residues long. Germline CDR1 reads GTSNPN; CDR2 reads SVGIG (reference sequence). CDR3 sequence reads: CASRFGQNTEAFF.

This clonotype shows up as medium-sized by frequency. The rearrangement joins TRBV9 to TRBJ2-3; the D gene TCRdb calls, TRBD2, cannot be checked with no DNA. Germline V gene data show CDR1 as SGDLS and CDR2 as YYNGEE. The CDR3 is 15 residues long. This CDR3 is CASSVGGLSTDTQYF.

The rearrangement uses TRBV6-5 and TRBJ1-2; TCRdb designates TRBD1, a call that cannot be tested without DNA. Looked up from germline, CDR1 is MNHEY and CDR2 is SVGAGI. The CDR3 has 15 amino acids. CDR3 loop: CASSSLDRPGGGYTF.

The V and J genes are TRBV12-3 or TRBV12-4 and TRBJ2-7. The CDR3 runs to 14 residues. CDR3 sequence reads: CASRPDIQAYEQYF.

This chain uses TRBV29-1 with TRBJ1-2; TCRdb returns TRBD1, unconfirmable since there is no DNA. The CDR3 length is 13 residues. From germline, CDR1 is SQVTM and CDR2 ANQGSEA. The CDR3 reads CSVRDRANYGYTF. Full variable domain (remainder filled in from reference TRBV29-1 and TRBJ1-2): SAVISQKPSRDICQRGTSLTIQCQVDSQVTMMFWYRQQPGQSLTLIATANQGSEATYESGFVIDKFPISRPNLTFSTLTVSNMSPEDSSIYLCSVRDRANYGYTFGSGTRLTVV.

The chain combines TRBV2 with TRBJ2-5; TCRdb's D call of TRBD1 is untestable without DNA. The CDR3 is made up of 15 amino acids. In germline, CDR1 is SNHLY, CDR2 FYNNEI. CDR3: CATPGRDQLQETQYF.

The rearrangement joins TRBV7-6 to TRBJ2-7. CDR1 is SGHVS, CDR2 FNYEAQ, per germline. The CDR3 totals 13 residues. The CDR3 sequence: CASSRTEAYEQYF.

J is TRBJ1-1 and V is TRBV4-3; the TCRdb call, TRBD1, lacks DNA for checking. The CDR3 is 16 residues long. Germline lookup yields CDR1 LGHNA and CDR2 YSLEER. The CDR3 here is CASSLTGTAMNTEAFF.

This chain joins TRBV29-1 and TRBJ2-3; as DNA is missing, the TRBD1 call by TCRdb cannot be tested. Germline V gene lookup returns CDR1 SQVTM and CDR2 ANQGSEA. This CDR3 spans 13 amino acids. Here the CDR3 reads CSAQGSRTDTQYF.

The chain employs TRBV6-2 or TRBV6-3 and TRBJ2-2; TCRdb lists TRBD1, though no DNA is available to test this call. The length of the CDR3 is 14 residues. Germline V CDR1 and CDR2: MNHEY, SVGEGT. The CDR3 spells CASSYGGGSGELFF.

This chain joins TRBV12-3 or TRBV12-4 and TRBJ1-5; the TRBD1 assignment by TCRdb is unverifiable without DNA. The CDR3 covers 14 residues. CDR3: CASVGQGAGQPQHF.